The 8 T cell receptor beta chains below come from one sample, sequenced in a study of blood T cell repertoires in COVID-19. Repertoires were generated with immunoSEQ multiplex PCR, while TCRdb's copy carries only in-frame clones and drops some. The sample has about 280,000 clones; roughly 87% are singletons. Sequencing used PBMCs or T cells enriched from blood (not recorded which). These receptors were obtained from a woman aged 30 to 39 who had recovered from COVID-19.

V is TRBV7-2 and J is TRBJ2-5; 8 bases map to TRBD2. V shed 1 base and J 4 bases; nucleotides not matched to a gene: 5. This CDR3 comprises 15 residues. Germline CDR1 SGHTA, CDR2 FQGNSA. This chain's CDR3 is CASSLEGTRGETQYF. As DNA, the CDR3 is TGTGCCAGCAGCTTAGAAGGGACTAGGGGAGAGACCCAGTACTTC.

This chain uses TRBV5-1 with TRBJ2-3; TRBD2 agrees at 8 bases. CDR1 is SGHRS, CDR2 YFSETQ, per germline. V gave up 4 bases and J gave up 2 bases; unmatched junction bases: 6. The CDR3 runs 15 residues. The CDR3: CASSVNGGATDTQYF. The CDR3 region has the DNA TGCGCCAGCAGCGTTAACGGGGGGGCCACAGATACGCAGTATTTT.

The rearrangement uses TRBV3-1 (or the pseudogene TRBV3-2) and TRBJ1-1; D not resolved. This CDR3 comprises 13 residues. CDR1 and CDR2 from the germline V gene are LGHDT and YNNKEL (reference sequence). V lost 1 base and J lost 8, with 11 bases in between. The DNA for the CDR3 is TGTGCCAGCAGCCAAGTCCTCGCGACAGAAGCTTTCTTT. It specifies CASSQVLATEAFF.

The genes are TRBV29-1 and TRBJ2-1; D may be TRBD1 (5 bases). The CDR3 runs 11 residues. Germline V gene lookup returns CDR1 SQVTM and CDR2 ANQGSEA. Trimming removed 6 bases at V and 6 bases at J, with 9 bases between. CDR3 region: CSVGDSNEQFF. The CDR3 DNA sequence: TGCAGCGTCGGAGACAGCAATGAGCAGTTCTTC.

V and J are TRBV27 and TRBJ2-1; 11 bases agree with TRBD2. V lost 6 bases and J lost 7; bases outside the gene matches: 8. Germline values: CDR1 MNHEY, CDR2 SMNVEV (reference sequence). The CDR3 length is 15 residues. CDR3 sequence reads: CASSVTSGSWNEQFF. Here the CDR3 DNA reads TGTGCCAGCAGCGTAACTAGCGGGAGTTGGAATGAGCAGTTCTTC.

V gene TRBV6-1 combines with J gene TRBJ2-6; D is perhaps TRBD2 (6 bases). V was clipped by 0 bases and J by 13 bases, with 7 bases between them. CDR1 is MNHNS and CDR2 is SASEGT in the germline V gene. This CDR3 is 12 amino acids long. The DNA for the CDR3 is TGTGCCAGCAGTGAAGCGGGGAGGGTCCTGACTTTC. As protein: CASSEAGRVLTF.

This sequence joins TRBV4-3 and TRBJ1-1, with 9 nucleotides matching TRBD1. CDR1 is LGHNA and CDR2 is YSLEER in the germline V gene. The CDR3 consists of 16 residues. Germline trimming cut 0 bases from V and 2 bases from J; bases unmatched to any gene: 4. CDR3 in amino acids: CASSQEDRGENTEAFF. In DNA, the CDR3 is TGCGCCAGCAGCCAAGAGGACAGGGGCGAAAACACTGAAGCTTTCTTT.

V and J are TRBV4-1 and TRBJ1-2; D possibly corresponds to TRBD1 (5 bases). Per the germline V gene, CDR1 is MGHRA and CDR2 is YSYEKL. The length of the CDR3 is 16 residues. With 0 bases removed from V and 4 bases from J, the gap between germline ends came to 15 bases. CDR3 bases: TGCGCCAGCAGCCAAGATCCACAGGCTCTATCCTATGGCTACACCTTC. This codes for CASSQDPQALSYGYTF.